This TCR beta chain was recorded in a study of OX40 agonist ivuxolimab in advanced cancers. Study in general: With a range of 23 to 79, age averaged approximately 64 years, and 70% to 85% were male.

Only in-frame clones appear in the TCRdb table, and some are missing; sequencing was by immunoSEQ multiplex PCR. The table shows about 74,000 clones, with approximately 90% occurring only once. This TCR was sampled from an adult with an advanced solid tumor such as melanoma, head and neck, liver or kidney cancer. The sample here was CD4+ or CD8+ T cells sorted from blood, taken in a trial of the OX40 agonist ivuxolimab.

The CDR3 DNA sequence: TGTGCCAGCAGCTACCGGGACAGTGAAGCTTTCTTT. Its protein is CASSYRDSEAFF. V gene TRBV7-9 combines with J gene TRBJ1-1, with 7 positions matching TRBD1. CDR1 is SEHNR, CDR2 FQNEAQ, per germline (reference sequence). V lost 4 bases to trimming and J lost 7 bases; unmatched junction nucleotides: 3. The CDR3 is made up of 12 amino acids.